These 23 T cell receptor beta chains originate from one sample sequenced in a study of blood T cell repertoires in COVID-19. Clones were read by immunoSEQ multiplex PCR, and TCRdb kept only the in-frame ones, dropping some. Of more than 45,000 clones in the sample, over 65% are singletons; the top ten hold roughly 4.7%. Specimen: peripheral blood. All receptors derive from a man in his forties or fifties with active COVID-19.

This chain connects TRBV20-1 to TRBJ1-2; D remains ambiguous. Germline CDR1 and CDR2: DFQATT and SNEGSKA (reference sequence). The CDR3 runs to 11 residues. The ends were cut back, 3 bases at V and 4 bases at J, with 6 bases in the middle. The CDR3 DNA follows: TGCAGTGCTAGTTGGGCCTATGGCTACACCTTC. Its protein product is CSASWAYGYTF.

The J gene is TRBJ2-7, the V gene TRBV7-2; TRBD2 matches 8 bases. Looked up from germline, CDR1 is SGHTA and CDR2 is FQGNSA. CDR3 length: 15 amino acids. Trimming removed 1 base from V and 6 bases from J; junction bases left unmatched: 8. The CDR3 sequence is CASSLGVGLEGEQYF. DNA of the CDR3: TGTGCCAGCAGCTTAGGTGTGGGACTAGAAGGCGAGCAGTACTTC.

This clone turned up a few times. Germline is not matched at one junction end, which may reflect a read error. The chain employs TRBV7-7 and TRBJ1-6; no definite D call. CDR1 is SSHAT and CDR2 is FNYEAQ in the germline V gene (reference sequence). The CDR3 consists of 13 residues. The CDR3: CASSPSLNSPLHF. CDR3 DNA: TGTGCTAGCAGCCCGTCCCTCAATTCACCCCTCCACTTT.

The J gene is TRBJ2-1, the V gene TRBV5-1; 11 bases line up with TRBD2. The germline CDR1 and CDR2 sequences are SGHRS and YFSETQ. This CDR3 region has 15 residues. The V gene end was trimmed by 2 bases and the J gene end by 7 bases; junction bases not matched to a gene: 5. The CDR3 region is CASSLTTSGSNEQFF. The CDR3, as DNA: TGCGCCAGCAGCTTAACTACTAGCGGGAGTAATGAGCAGTTCTTC.

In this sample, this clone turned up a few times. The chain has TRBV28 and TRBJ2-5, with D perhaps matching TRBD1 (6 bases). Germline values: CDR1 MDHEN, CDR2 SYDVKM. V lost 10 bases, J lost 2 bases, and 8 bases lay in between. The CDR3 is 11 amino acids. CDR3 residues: CAIQGQETQYF. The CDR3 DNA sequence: TGTGCCATACAGGGACAAGAGACCCAGTACTTC.

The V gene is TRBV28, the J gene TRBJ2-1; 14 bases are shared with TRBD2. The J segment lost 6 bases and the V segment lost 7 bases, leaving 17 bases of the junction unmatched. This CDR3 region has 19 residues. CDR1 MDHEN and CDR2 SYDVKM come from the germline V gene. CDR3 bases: TGTGCCAGCATCTTCGGACAGGGGACTAGCGGGAGAAGAAGCAATGAGCAGTTCTTC. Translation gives CASIFGQGTSGRRSNEQFF.

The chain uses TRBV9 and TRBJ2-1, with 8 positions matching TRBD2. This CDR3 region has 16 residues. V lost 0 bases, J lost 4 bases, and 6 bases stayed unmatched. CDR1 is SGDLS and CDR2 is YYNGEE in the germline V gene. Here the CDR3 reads CASSVAGGPEYNEQFF. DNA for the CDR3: TGTGCCAGCAGCGTAGCGGGAGGGCCGGAGTACAATGAGCAGTTCTTC.

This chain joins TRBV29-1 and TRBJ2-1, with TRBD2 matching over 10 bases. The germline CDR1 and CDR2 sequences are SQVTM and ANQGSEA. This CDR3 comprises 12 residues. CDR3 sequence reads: CSKIAGGGEQFF. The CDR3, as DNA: TGCAGTAAAATAGCGGGAGGAGGTGAGCAGTTCTTC.

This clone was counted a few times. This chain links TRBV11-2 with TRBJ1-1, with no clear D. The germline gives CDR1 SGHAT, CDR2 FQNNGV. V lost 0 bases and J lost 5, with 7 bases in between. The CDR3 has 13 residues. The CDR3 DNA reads TGTGCCAGCAGCTTAGAGGCCAGGACTGAAGCTTTCTTT. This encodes CASSLEARTEAFF.

The CDR3 sequence is CASSPIVLRATYNEQFF. For the CDR3, the DNA is TGCGCCAGCAGCCCGATCGTGTTGCGGGCCACCTACAATGAGCAGTTCTTC. V usage is TRBV4-1 and J usage is TRBJ2-1; TRBD2 might be the D (5 bases). Deletions cut 4 bases from V and 2 bases from J, with 18 bases between. The CDR3 sequence is 17 residues long. The germline V gene encodes CDR1 MGHRA and CDR2 YSYEKL.

This CDR3 is CASSAPGLYNEQFF. CDR3 coding DNA: TGTGCCAGCAGCGCTCCGGGACTATACAATGAGCAGTTCTTC. V and J are TRBV9 and TRBJ2-1; the match to TRBD2 covers 7 bases. V was pared by 3 bases and J by 4 bases, with 4 bases of the junction left unmatched. CDR3 size: 14 residues. Germline assignment: CDR1 SGDLS and CDR2 YYNGEE.

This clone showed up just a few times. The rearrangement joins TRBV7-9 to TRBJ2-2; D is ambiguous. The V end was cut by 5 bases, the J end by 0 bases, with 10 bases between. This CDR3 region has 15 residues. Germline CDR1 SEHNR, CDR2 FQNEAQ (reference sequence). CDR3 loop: CASSPSLANTGELFF. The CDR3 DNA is TGTGCCAGCAGCCCAAGCCTAGCGAACACCGGGGAGCTGTTTTTT.

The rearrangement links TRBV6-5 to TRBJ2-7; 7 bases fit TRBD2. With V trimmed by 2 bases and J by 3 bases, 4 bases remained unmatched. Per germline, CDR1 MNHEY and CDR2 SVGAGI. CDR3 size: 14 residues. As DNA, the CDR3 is TGTGCCAGCAGTTACGGCGGGAGCGACTACGAGCAGTACTTC. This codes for CASSYGGSDYEQYF.

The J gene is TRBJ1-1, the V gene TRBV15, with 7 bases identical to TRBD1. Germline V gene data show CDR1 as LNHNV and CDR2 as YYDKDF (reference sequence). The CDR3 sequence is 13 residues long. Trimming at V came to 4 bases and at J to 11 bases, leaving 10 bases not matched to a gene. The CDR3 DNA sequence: TGTGCCACCAGCAACCTAGACAGGGTCTTGGCTTTCTTT. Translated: CATSNLDRVLAFF.

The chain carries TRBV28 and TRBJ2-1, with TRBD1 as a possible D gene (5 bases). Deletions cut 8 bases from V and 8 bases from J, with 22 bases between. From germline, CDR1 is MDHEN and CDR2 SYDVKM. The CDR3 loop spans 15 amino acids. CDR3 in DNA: TGTGCCAGCCTTGATTCTATGGGGCATTTCGATGAGCAGTTCTTC. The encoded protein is CASLDSMGHFDEQFF.

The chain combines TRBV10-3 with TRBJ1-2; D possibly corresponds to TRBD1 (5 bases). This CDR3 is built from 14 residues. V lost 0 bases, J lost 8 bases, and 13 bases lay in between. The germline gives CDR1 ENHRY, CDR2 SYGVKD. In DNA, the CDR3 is TGTGCCATCAGTGAGTCGGTCAGGGCAGAAGGCTACACCTTC. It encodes CAISESVRAEGYTF.

The CDR3 bases are TGTGCCAGCAGCCCCCAGCGGGAGGCAGGAGAGCAGTTCTTC. Protein product: CASSPQREAGEQFF. The chain carries TRBV4-2 and TRBJ2-1; 9 positions agree with TRBD2. Germline V gene sequence: CDR1 LGHNA, CDR2 YNFKEQ. The CDR3 covers 14 residues. With 4 bases clipped from V and 10 bases from J, the junction kept 8 bases outside the gene matches.

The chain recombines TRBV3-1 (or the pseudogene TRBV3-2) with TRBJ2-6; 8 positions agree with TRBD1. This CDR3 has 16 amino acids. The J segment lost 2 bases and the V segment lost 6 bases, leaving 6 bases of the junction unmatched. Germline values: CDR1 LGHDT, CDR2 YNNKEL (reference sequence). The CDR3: CASRDMDRAGANVLTF. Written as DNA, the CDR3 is TGTGCCAGCAGAGACATGGACAGGGCTGGGGCCAACGTCCTGACTTTC.

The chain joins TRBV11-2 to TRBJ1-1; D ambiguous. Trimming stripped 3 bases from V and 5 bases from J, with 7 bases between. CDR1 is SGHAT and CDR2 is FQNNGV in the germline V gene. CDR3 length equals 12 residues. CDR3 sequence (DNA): TGTGCCAGCAGCTTCGGAGTAACTGAAGCTTTCTTT. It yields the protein CASSFGVTEAFF.

The CDR3 nucleotides are TGTGCCAGCAGCGCCACAGGGGGGAGGACTGAAGCTTTCTTT. Residues: CASSATGGRTEAFF. V is TRBV9 and J is TRBJ1-1; TRBD1 matches 8 bases. J lost 5 bases, V lost 3 bases, and 6 bases had no gene match. This CDR3 contains 14 residues. Germline loops: CDR1 SGDLS, CDR2 YYNGEE.

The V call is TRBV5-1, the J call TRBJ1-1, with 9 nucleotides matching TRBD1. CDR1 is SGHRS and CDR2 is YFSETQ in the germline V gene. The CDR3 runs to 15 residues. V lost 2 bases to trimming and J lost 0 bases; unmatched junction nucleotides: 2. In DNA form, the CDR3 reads TGCGCCAGCAGCTTACAGGGGGCTGTGAACACTGAAGCTTTCTTT. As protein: CASSLQGAVNTEAFF.

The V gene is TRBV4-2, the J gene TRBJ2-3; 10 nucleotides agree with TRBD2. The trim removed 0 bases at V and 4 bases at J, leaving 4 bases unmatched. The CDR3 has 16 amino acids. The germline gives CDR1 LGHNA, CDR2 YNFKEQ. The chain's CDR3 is CASSQEASGSADTQYF. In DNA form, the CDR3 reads TGTGCCAGCAGCCAAGAGGCTAGCGGGAGCGCAGATACGCAGTATTTT.

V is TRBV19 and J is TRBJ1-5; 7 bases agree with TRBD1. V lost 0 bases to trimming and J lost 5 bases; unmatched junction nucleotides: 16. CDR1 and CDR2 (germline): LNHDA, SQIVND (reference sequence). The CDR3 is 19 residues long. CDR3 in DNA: TGTGCCAGTAGTATAGACCTGGCCCCCGGGACAGTAATGGATCAGCCCCAGCATTTT. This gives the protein CASSIDLAPGTVMDQPQHF.